Presented here are 13 T cell receptor beta chains from one specimen sequenced in a study of shared clonotypes between healthy human individuals. The assay was immunoSEQ multiplex PCR, and TCRdb's table has in-frame clones only and misses some. This table has around 2.1 million clones, 90% to 97% appearing once. The source material was naive CD4+ T cells sorted from blood. Subset reported: CD45RA+ positively selected. These TCRs come from a man younger than 35 in good health.

V is TRBV29-1 and J is TRBJ1-1; perhaps TRBD1 as D (6 bases). The V end was cut by 6 bases, the J end by 3 bases, with 14 bases between. Germline loops: CDR1 SQVTM, CDR2 ANQGSEA. The CDR3 runs 13 residues. CDR3 protein: CSVGRGADTEAFF. CDR3 nucleotide sequence: TGCAGCGTCGGACGGGGGGCGGACACTGAAGCTTTCTTT.

The chain is built from TRBV19 and TRBJ1-4; unclear D gene. The CDR3 covers 16 residues. Looked up from germline, CDR1 is LNHDA and CDR2 is SQIVND (reference sequence). The V end lost 10 bases, the J end lost 0 bases, and 18 bases lay between the germline ends. DNA for the CDR3: TGTGCCACCTCGCTCGTAGGAACCCCAACTAATGAAAAACTGTTTTTT. Amino acid sequence: CATSLVGTPTNEKLFF.

The rearrangement joins TRBV2 to TRBJ2-1; D gene uncertain. The CDR3 length is 15 residues. V shed 4 bases and J shed 2 bases, with 12 bases lying between them. Germline CDR1 and CDR2: SNHLY and FYNNEI. CDR3 region: CASSVSNPAYNEQFF. CDR3 in DNA: TGTGCCAGCAGTGTTTCAAACCCAGCCTACAATGAGCAGTTCTTC.

In regard to this clone: The sample has other DNA sequences that encode this CDR3 too. The chain carries TRBV9 and TRBJ2-5; D unclear. CDR3 size: 13 residues. Deletions cut 0 bases from V and 5 bases from J, with 8 bases between. The germline CDR1 and CDR2 sequences are SGDLS and YYNGEE. For the CDR3, the DNA is TGTGCCAGCAGCGTAGTTAGTGAGGAGACCCAGTACTTC. Protein sequence: CASSVVSEETQYF.

The rearrangement links TRBV5-1 to TRBJ2-7; 7 bases agree with TRBD1. The CDR3 covers 14 residues. Trimming at V came to 5 bases and at J to 2 bases, leaving 7 bases not matched to a gene. The germline CDR1 and CDR2 sequences are SGHRS and YFSETQ. The CDR3 is CASRDGTVTYEQYF. DNA of the CDR3: TGCGCCAGCAGAGACGGGACAGTGACCTACGAGCAGTACTTC. The variable domain in full, with the rest retrieved from reference TRBV5-1 and TRBJ2-7, is KAGVTQTPRYLIKTRGQQVTLSCSPISGHRSVSWYQQTPGQGLQFLFEYFSETQRNKGNFPGRFSGRQFSNSRSEMNVSTLELGDSALYLCASRDGTVTYEQYFGPGTRLTVT.

The chain uses TRBV27 and TRBJ2-3; D is uncertain. The CDR3 is 13 residues long. Germline CDR1 is MNHEY and CDR2 is SMNVEV (reference sequence). V was shortened by 7 bases and J by 0 bases, with 8 bases between the two germline ends. The CDR3 bases are TGTGCCAGCACCCACCGGAGCACAGATACGCAGTATTTT. It specifies CASTHRSTDTQYF.

A note on this clone: This same CDR3 is encoded by further DNA sequences in the sample. This chain links TRBV7-8 with TRBJ1-5; 7 nucleotides match TRBD1. This CDR3 region has 13 residues. Trimming took 3 bases from V and 4 from J; bases not matched to a gene: 0. CDR1 is SGHVS and CDR2 is FQNEAQ in the germline V gene. CDR3 coding DNA: TGTGCCAGCAGCTTGACAGGGAATCAGCCCCAGCATTTT. It is translated as CASSLTGNQPQHF. The full variable domain, completed using reference TRBV7-8 and TRBJ1-5, is GAGVSQSPRYKVAKRGQDVALRCDPISGHVSLFWYQQALGQGPEFLTYFQNEAQLDKSGLPSDRFFAERPEGSVSTLKIQRTQQEDSAVYLCASSLTGNQPQHFGDGTRLSIL.

This chain connects TRBV28 to TRBJ2-2, with 8 nucleotides matching TRBD1. CDR1 and CDR2 from the germline V gene are MDHEN and SYDVKM. This CDR3 is 15 amino acids long. The ends lost 6 bases at V and 6 bases at J; junction bases unmatched: 9. For the CDR3, the DNA is TGTGCCAGCAGCCGACAGGGGAAAGCGGCCGGGGAGCTGTTTTTT. It yields the protein CASSRQGKAAGELFF.

The chain is built from TRBV27 and TRBJ2-7; D possibly corresponds to TRBD2 (5 bases). The CDR3 has 14 residues. Per germline, CDR1 MNHEY and CDR2 SMNVEV (reference sequence). Trimming left V 6 bases short and J 3 bases short, with 15 bases between. The CDR3 DNA follows: TGTGCCAGCAGCCTCTCTAGCCCCGACTACGAGCAGTACTTC. Its translation: CASSLSSPDYEQYF.

Details on this clone: This specimen includes other DNA sequences encoding the same CDR3. V gene TRBV5-1 combines with J gene TRBJ1-4; possibly TRBD1 for D (5 bases). The germline gives CDR1 SGHRS, CDR2 YFSETQ. The CDR3 is 14 amino acids. Trimming shortened V by 4 bases and J by 2 bases, and 9 bases separated the two germline ends. Here the CDR3 DNA reads TGCGCCAGCAGCGGGGGAGGGACTAATGAAAAACTGTTTTTT. Its protein is CASSGGGTNEKLFF.

The chain employs TRBV6-6 and TRBJ1-6; 7 bases are a match to TRBD1. The ends lost 5 bases at V and 7 bases at J; junction bases unmatched: 11. CDR3 size: 16 residues. Looked up from germline, CDR1 is MNHNY and CDR2 is SVGAGI (reference sequence). The DNA of the CDR3 is TGTGCCAGCAGTCGATCGACAGGGAGAAGCAATTCACCCCTCCACTTT. Protein product: CASSRSTGRSNSPLHF.

The genes are TRBV7-8 and TRBJ2-7; D gene ambiguous. V gave up 4 bases and J gave up 5 bases, with 18 bases separating them. Looked up from germline, CDR1 is SGHVS and CDR2 is FQNEAQ. The CDR3 has 15 residues. The CDR3 sequence: CASSSGLRAKNEQYF. CDR3 bases: TGTGCCAGCAGCTCGGGTCTAAGGGCGAAGAACGAGCAGTACTTC.

The chain combines TRBV9 with TRBJ1-6; D not resolved. The CDR3 runs 14 residues. The V gene's germline CDR1 is SGDLS and CDR2 YYNGEE. Trimming cost V 3 bases and J 4 bases, with 8 bases left between them. This chain's CDR3 is CASSEDGYNSPLHF. The DNA for the CDR3 is TGTGCCAGCAGCGAGGACGGATATAATTCACCCCTCCACTTT.